The rows below give T cell receptor beta chains drawn from one sample of a study of blood T cell repertoires in COVID-19. The protocol was immunoSEQ multiplex PCR, while the TCRdb copy is restricted to in-frame clones and leaves out a portion. The sample lists 350,000 to 400,000 clones; roughly 91% were seen once. The specimen was PBMCs or T cells enriched from blood (not recorded which). The receptors derive from a woman aged 18-30 years who had recovered from COVID-19. CDR3s include the opening cysteine and the closing phenylalanine or tryptophan. The D gene is left open where the match is weak. Clone size appears in some rows only: once, few, many, or a class for an expanded clone.

TRBV9,TRBJ1-4,few,15,NA,CASSVKIGRGEKLFF,TGTGCCAGCAGCGTAAAGATCGGCAGGGGTGAAAAACTGTTTTTT
TRBV29-1,TRBJ2-7,once,15,NA,CSVEPDRRTSYEQYF,TGCAGCGTTGAACCCGACAGGAGGACCTCCTACGAGCAGTACTTC
TRBV18,TRBJ1-3,NA,16,NA,CASSPRIGGSGNTIYF,TGTGCCAGCTCACCCCGCATCGGGGGCTCTGGAAACACCATATATTTT
TRBV29-1,TRBJ1-6,NA,13,NA,CSVVSGNNSPLHF,TGCAGCGTTGTGTCAGGCAATAATTCACCCCTCCACTTT
TRBV10-1,TRBJ2-3,NA,15,NA,CASSAQRPSTDTQYF,TGCGCCAGCAGTGCCCAGCGGCCTAGCACAGATACGCAGTATTTT
TRBV7-6,TRBJ2-6,few,16,NA,CASSLTEGSGANVLTF,TGTGCCAGCAGCTTAACGGAGGGGTCTGGGGCCAACGTCCTGACTTTC
TRBV27,TRBJ1-2,NA,14,TRBD1,CASSLRGPLDGYTF,TGTGCCAGCAGTTTGAGGGGGCCCCTGGATGGCTACACCTTC
TRBV2,TRBJ1-6,NA,14,NA,CASRGGLAGSPLHF,TGTGCCAGCAGGGGGGGTCTTGCTGGGTCACCCCTCCACTTT
TRBV2,TRBJ2-5,NA,16,TRBD2,CASSPPGLAGQETQYF,TGTGCCAGCAGCCCACCGGGACTAGCGGGGCAAGAGACCCAGTACTTC
TRBV9,TRBJ2-2,NA,15,TRBD2,CASSVEAGDTGELFF,TGTGCCAGCAGCGTAGAGGCGGGGGACACCGGGGAGCTGTTTTTT
TRBV7-3,TRBJ2-3,NA,18,TRBD2,CASSLSPTGLADTDTQYF,TGTGCCAGCAGCTTAAGTCCTACGGGACTAGCGGACACAGATACGCAGTATTTT
TRBV2,TRBJ2-1,NA,18,TRBD2,CASSEDVGERGPYNEQFF,TGTGCCAGCAGTGAAGATGTAGGGGAGCGGGGGCCGTACAATGAGCAGTTCTTC
TRBV25-1,TRBJ1-6,NA,14,NA,CASSGYQGRSPLHF,TGTGCCAGCAGTGGGTATCAGGGAAGATCACCCCTCCACTTT
TRBV29-1,TRBJ1-1,few,14,TRBD1,CSATTGGTNTEAFF,TGCAGCGCCACAACAGGGGGTACGAACACTGAAGCTTTCTTT
TRBV11-2,TRBJ1-2,few,13,NA,CASSLGRRVDYTF,TGTGCCAGCAGCTTAGGGCGGAGAGTTGACTACACCTTC
TRBV9,TRBJ2-1,NA,15,NA,CASSVREGRYNEQFF,TGTGCCAGCAGCGTGAGGGAAGGTCGCTACAATGAGCAGTTCTTC
TRBV6-1,TRBJ1-4,once,13,NA,CASSEDQGGILFF,TGTGCCAGCAGTGAAGATCAGGGTGGCATACTGTTTTTT
TRBV9,TRBJ2-2,NA,17,TRBD1,CASSVPGQGSNTGELFF,TGTGCCAGCAGCGTACCCGGACAGGGCTCGAACACCGGGGAGCTGTTTTTT
TRBV5-6,TRBJ2-3,NA,15,TRBD2,CATGGLAGGTDTQYF,TGTGCCACCGGAGGACTAGCGGGGGGCACAGATACGCAGTATTTT
TRBV6-1,TRBJ2-7,NA,15,TRBD2,CASSEMGTSGYEQYF,TGTGCCAGCAGTGAAATGGGGACTAGCGGGTACGAGCAGTACTTC
TRBV18,TRBJ2-3,NA,15,TRBD2,CASSLAGAGADTQYF,TGTGCCAGCTCACTAGCGGGGGCCGGAGCAGATACGCAGTATTTT
TRBV5-4,TRBJ2-5,NA,16,TRBD1,CASSPGQGASQETQYF,TGTGCCAGCAGCCCGGGACAGGGGGCTAGTCAAGAGACCCAGTACTTC
TRBV11-1,TRBJ2-3,NA,14,NA,CASSLAGLKDTQYF,TGTGCCAGCAGCTTGGCAGGGTTAAAAGATACGCAGTATTTT